The next 13 T cell receptor beta chains were all read from a single sample in a study of identical twins. TCRdb processed the 5' RACE reads anew with MiXCR; each CDR3 protein has one entry. The profile shows roughly 1,500,000 distinct CDR3 sequences, about 31% of them singletons. Sequencing was performed on cord blood. Receptor source: a newborn girl in good health.

This clonotype showed up just a few times. This rearrangement joins TRBV5-1 to TRBJ2-2, with TRBD2 matching over 11 bases. There are 15 residues in the CDR3. V shed 4 bases and J 4 bases; nucleotides not matched to a gene: 3. Germline-derived CDR1 and CDR2 are SGHRS and YFSETQ. This CDR3 is CASSITSGSTGELFF. The CDR3 nucleotides read TGCGCCAGCAGCATTACTAGCGGGAGCACCGGGGAGCTGTTTTTT.

This clonotype was counted only a few times. The V and J genes are TRBV2 and TRBJ2-3; D unresolved. V shed 6 bases and J shed 7 bases, with 11 bases lying between them. The CDR3 is 12 residues long. Germline V gene lookup returns CDR1 SNHLY and CDR2 FYNNEI. CDR3 loop: CASSLQIYTQYF. The DNA of the CDR3 is TGTGCCAGCAGCCTACAAATATATACGCAGTATTTT.

The V gene is TRBV20-1, the J gene TRBJ1-3, with D tentatively TRBD1 (5 bases). Germline V CDR1 and CDR2: DFQATT, SNEGSKA (reference sequence). This CDR3 is 18 amino acids long. The V gene lost 1 base and the J gene lost 0 bases, with 19 bases spanning the gap. CDR3 residues: CSARAQTGTLASGNTIYF. The CDR3, as DNA: TGCAGTGCTAGAGCCCAAACCGGGACCCTCGCCTCTGGAAACACCATATATTTT.

The CDR3 sequence is CASSYSAYFSGRTETQYF. CDR3 coding DNA: TGTGCCAGCAGTTACTCCGCCTATTTTAGCGGGAGAACAGAGACCCAGTACTTC. This chain connects TRBV6-2 or TRBV6-3 to TRBJ2-5; 9 bases agree with TRBD2. The CDR3 sequence is 18 residues long. The J segment lost 4 bases and the V segment lost 0 bases, leaving 12 bases of the junction unmatched. The germline V gene has CDR1 MNHEY and CDR2 SVGEGT.

The rearrangement links TRBV4-2 to TRBJ2-7; 7 bases map to TRBD2. This CDR3 is 14 amino acids long. Germline CDR1 LGHNA, CDR2 YNFKEQ. The V gene end was trimmed by 3 bases and the J gene end by 4 bases; junction bases not matched to a gene: 6. Here the CDR3 DNA reads TGTGCCAGCAGCCACGGGGAACTAGCGTACGAGCAGTACTTC. Translation: CASSHGELAYEQYF.

In this sample, this clonotype turned up a few times. This sequence joins TRBV5-1 and TRBJ2-1; D is possibly TRBD2 (6 bases). The CDR3 is made up of 15 amino acids. Germline CDR1 is SGHRS and CDR2 is YFSETQ. Trimming stripped 1 base from V and 7 bases from J, with 15 bases between. The CDR3 nucleotides are TGCGCCAGCAGCTTGTCGGTAGCGGTCATAAATGAGCAGTTCTTC. The encoded protein is CASSLSVAVINEQFF.

V usage is TRBV6-6 and J usage is TRBJ2-1; TRBD2 is a possible D gene (7 bases). Near its end, the DNA agrees better with TRBJ2-7, so the J call may be wrong. The CDR3 loop spans 15 amino acids. Per the germline V gene, CDR1 is MNHNY and CDR2 is SVGAGI (reference sequence). For the CDR3, the DNA is TGTGCCAGCAGTCAAGGGGGGACTACTTACAATGAGCAGTACTTC. Residues: CASSQGGTTYNEQYF.

The chain has TRBV6-6 and TRBJ2-1, with 7 nucleotides matching TRBD2. The V and J ends lost 2 bases and 2 bases, in that order; junction bases with no gene match: 3. This CDR3 comprises 15 residues. Germline loops: CDR1 MNHNY, CDR2 SVGAGI (reference sequence). The CDR3 spells CASSYGGEAYNEQFF. CDR3 sequence (DNA): TGTGCCAGCAGTTACGGGGGGGAGGCCTACAATGAGCAGTTCTTC.

This clonotype was detected only a few times. In nucleotides, the CDR3 is TGTGCCAGCAGTGAAGCGGCAGGGTGGAGCATGAACACTGAAGCTTTCTTT. Protein product: CASSEAAGWSMNTEAFF. This sequence joins TRBV2 and TRBJ1-1; weak D call: TRBD1 (5 bases). The ends were cut back, 0 bases at V and 0 bases at J, with 14 bases in the middle. CDR3 length equals 17 residues. Germline CDR1 is SNHLY and CDR2 is FYNNEI.

This clonotype was recorded once. This sequence joins TRBV6-2 or TRBV6-3 and TRBJ2-1; D gene uncertain. This CDR3 is 16 amino acids long. In germline, CDR1 is MNHEY, CDR2 SVGEGT. Trimming took off 0 bases at V and 0 bases at J, with 9 bases between the two ends. DNA for the CDR3: TGTGCCAGCAGTTACTCCGACTGGAGCTCCTACAATGAGCAGTTCTTC. This codes for CASSYSDWSSYNEQFF.

The CDR3 DNA reads TGCAGTGCAAGGACTAGCGCCTACAATGAGCAGTTCTTC. It translates to CSARTSAYNEQFF. This chain joins TRBV20-1 and TRBJ2-1, with 9 bases lining up with TRBD2. The CDR3 runs 13 residues. Germline CDR1 reads DFQATT; CDR2 reads SNEGSKA (reference sequence). J lost 2 bases, V lost 6 bases, and 2 bases had no gene match.

This clonotype was counted between two and nine times. The chain recombines TRBV20-1 with TRBJ2-1, with 9 bases that match TRBD2. The better agreement between TRBJ2-7 and the DNA end casts doubt on the J call. The V gene's germline CDR1 is DFQATT and CDR2 SNEGSKA (reference sequence). This CDR3 is built from 13 residues. The CDR3 sequence: CSARTSGYNEQYF. CDR3 sequence (DNA): TGCAGTGCTAGGACTAGCGGTTACAATGAGCAGTACTTC.

This clonotype was observed a few times. J is TRBJ2-1 and V is TRBV24-1; a weak D match, TRBD2 (5 bases). Germline CDR1 KGHDR, CDR2 SFDVKD. Between the trimmed V and J ends, which lost 2 bases and 1 base, there was a span of 11 bases. The length of the CDR3 is 16 residues. In DNA, the CDR3 is TGTGCCACCAGTGATTCTGGCGGGCCGTCCTACAATGAGCAGTTCTTC. This gives the protein CATSDSGGPSYNEQFF.